The 8 T cell receptor beta chains below come from one sample, sequenced in a study of blood T cell repertoires in COVID-19. Sequencing used immunoSEQ multiplex PCR; TCRdb keeps in-frame clones, though not all of them. Among about 110,000 clones, around nine tenths were seen once, and the ten largest hold 7.5% to 9.5%. Material: peripheral blood. Receptors were obtained from a woman aged 70-85 years who had recovered from COVID-19.

The chain has TRBV19 and TRBJ1-5, with a weak D call TRBD1 (5 bases). Trimming removed 3 bases at V and 6 bases at J, with 12 bases between. Germline CDR1 LNHDA, CDR2 SQIVND (reference sequence). The CDR3 extends over 14 amino acids. CDR3 loop: CASSMRRDGQPQHF. The DNA for the CDR3 is TGTGCCAGTAGTATGCGCAGGGATGGTCAGCCCCAGCATTTT.

The chain uses TRBV5-1 and TRBJ2-7, with TRBD1 identical over 7 bases. The J segment lost 3 bases and the V segment lost 4 bases, leaving 4 bases of the junction unmatched. Per germline, CDR1 SGHRS and CDR2 YFSETQ. The CDR3 contains 13 residues. This CDR3 is CASSPGQNYEQYF. The CDR3 region has the DNA TGCGCCAGCAGCCCGGGACAGAACTACGAGCAGTACTTC.

The gene calls are TRBV19 and TRBJ2-1; TRBD2 matches at 7 bases. Germline loops: CDR1 LNHDA, CDR2 SQIVND (reference sequence). This CDR3 is built from 17 residues. With V trimmed by 7 bases and J by 0 bases, 12 bases remained unmatched. Here the CDR3 reads CASIPTSAQSSYNEQFF. The CDR3 coding sequence is TGTGCCAGTATTCCAACTAGCGCCCAGAGCTCCTACAATGAGCAGTTCTTC.

The rearrangement joins TRBV4-2 to TRBJ1-6, with 7 bases matching TRBD1. The V segment lost 2 bases and the J segment 11 bases; nucleotides outside the gene matches: 6. The germline V gene has CDR1 LGHNA and CDR2 YNFKEQ. The CDR3 covers 14 residues. CDR3 loop: CASSQTTGYPPLHF. In nucleotides, the CDR3 is TGTGCCAGCAGCCAAACGACAGGGTACCCACCCCTCCACTTT.

The CDR3 sequence is CAWSVAGTANYKNIQYF. CDR3 nucleotide sequence: TGTGCCTGGAGTGTGGCCGGGACAGCGAATTACAAAAACATTCAGTACTTC. The chain couples TRBV30 to TRBJ2-4; TRBD1 aligns across 7 bases. Trimming at V came to 0 bases and at J to 3 bases, leaving 11 bases not matched to a gene. From germline, CDR1 is GTSNPN and CDR2 SVGIG (reference sequence). This CDR3 spans 17 amino acids. Full variable domain (outside the CDR3, taken from reference TRBV30 and TRBJ2-4): SQTIHQWPATLVQPVGSPLSLECTVEGTSNPNLYWYRQAAGRGLQLLFYSVGIGQISSEVPQNLSASRPQDRQFILSSKKLLLSDSGFYLCAWSVAGTANYKNIQYFGAGTRLSVL.

This sequence joins TRBV28 and TRBJ1-6; TRBD1 aligns across 8 bases. The CDR3 has 16 amino acids. V lost 3 bases to trimming and J lost 10 bases; unmatched junction nucleotides: 11. Per the germline V gene, CDR1 is MDHEN and CDR2 is SYDVKM. The DNA of the CDR3 is TGTGCCAGCAGTTTGTCAGCGACAGGGGTGGGATCACCCCTCCACTTT. Encoded protein: CASSLSATGVGSPLHF.

The rearrangement links TRBV6-1 to TRBJ1-1; tentatively, D is TRBD1 (6 bases). This CDR3 spans 16 amino acids. The V gene lost 2 bases and the J gene lost 0 bases, with 13 bases spanning the gap. Germline CDR1 reads MNHNS; CDR2 reads SASEGT. The CDR3 DNA reads as TGTGCCAGCAGTGAAAGTATGGACAGCCTGAACACTGAAGCTTTCTTT. Translated, it gives CASSESMDSLNTEAFF.

The J gene is TRBJ1-1, the V gene TRBV5-1; TRBD1 matches 8 bases. This CDR3 has 14 residues. The V gene end was trimmed by 6 bases and the J gene end by 5 bases; junction bases not matched to a gene: 9. Germline V gene sequence: CDR1 SGHRS, CDR2 YFSETQ. The CDR3 nucleotides are TGCGCCAGCACACAATCAGGGGGCCTAACTGAAGCTTTCTTT. Translated, it gives CASTQSGGLTEAFF.